This TCR beta chain derives from a study of blood T cell repertoires in COVID-19. Whole-study context: From the United States, Italy and Spain came samples of acute and convalescent COVID-19. In each case, the material was cDNA or gDNA derived from T cells, B-cell-depleted T cells, or PBMCs.

Germline trimming cut 2 bases from V and 2 bases from J; bases unmatched to any gene: 4. Germline V gene sequence: CDR1 LGHNA, CDR2 YNFKEQ. The CDR3 spans 17 residues. This clone was counted a single time. Authors' analysis steps: Nucleated cell number was recorded as an estimate derived from reference gene primer amplification. The method was immunoSEQ multiplex PCR; TCRdb's version includes in-frame clones alone and lacks a portion of them. V, J and clone size were drawn from that table, and D and trimming were deduced from the DNA. The sample consists of some 210,000 clones, about 91% of them appearing once.

The sequence derives from a man in his thirties or forties with acute or convalescent COVID-19. The chain employs TRBV4-2 and TRBJ2-5, with TRBD2 identical over 14 bases. The sequenced material came from peripheral blood. The CDR3 reads CASSQSRTSGGQETQYF. For the CDR3, the DNA is TGTGCCAGCAGCCAATCCCGGACTAGCGGGGGGCAAGAGACCCAGTACTTC.